This TCR beta chain was documented in a study of T cell responses to AZD1222 COVID-19 vaccine. Findings and limits, study-wide: Donors were chiefly white British, with a greater number of females, and clonal diversity was perhaps underestimated.

The V and J ends lost 4 bases and 4 bases respectively, with 10 bases between them. The CDR3 extends over 13 amino acids. This table comes from immunoSEQ multiplex PCR, and its TCRdb copy is limited to in-frame clones, with some not included. The sample lists 200,000 or so clones; about 92% were seen once. Note on this clone: The antigen remains undetermined.

The rearrangement uses TRBV12-3 or TRBV12-4 and TRBJ1-1; no clear D gene. Sequencing used peripheral blood, obtained on day 0 of AZD1222 vaccination. This sequence was found in an adult in good health. As DNA, the CDR3 is TGTGCCAGCAGTTGGAATCGAGGCACTGAAGCTTTCTTT. This codes for CASSWNRGTEAFF.